A selection of T cell receptor beta chains follows, all from one sample in a study of Graves' ophthalmopathy and Graves' hyperthyroidism. One entry per CDR3 protein, called by TCRdb with MiXCR from the multiplex PCR reads. The sample lists 450,000 to 600,000 distinct CDR3 sequences, roughly 39% occurring once. Sample: peripheral blood or thyroid tissue (not recorded which). Receptors originate from an adult man with Graves' hyperthyroidism. CDR3s include the opening cysteine and the closing phenylalanine or tryptophan. D genes are given only for firm matches. The size of a clone is reported for some rows only, either as once, few or many, or as a class for expanded clones.

TRBV2	TRBD1	TRBJ2-5	few	TGTGCCAGCAGGACCCGGGACAGGGACAAAGAGACCCAGTACTTC	CASRTRDRDKETQYF
TRBV7-6	.	TRBJ2-2	many	TGTGCCAGCAGCATAAGGACGGGAGTGGGACGACAAGGGAACACCGGGGAGCTGTTTTTT	CASSIRTGVGRQGNTGELFF
TRBV6-5	.	TRBJ2-7	.	TGTGCCAGCAGGCCATGGGGCGCGCAGTACTTC	CASRPWGAQYF
TRBV12-3/TRBV12-4	.	TRBJ1-5	many	TGTGCCAGCAGTTTTTTGGACAGCAATCAGCCCCAGCATTTT	CASSFLDSNQPQHF
TRBV2	.	TRBJ1-4	many	TGTGCCAGCAGTGAACTTGGGAATAATGAAAAACTGTTTTTT	CASSELGNNEKLFF
TRBV29-1	TRBD1	TRBJ1-2	many	TGCAGCGTTGAAGAGGGACAGGGATTCTATGGCTACACCTTC	CSVEEGQGFYGYTF
TRBV20-1	.	TRBJ2-5	many	TGCAGTGCCCAAGAACCCCTAAGACGGGAGACCCAGTACTTC	CSAQEPLRRETQYF
TRBV3-1	.	TRBJ1-2	.	TGTGCCAGCAGCCCTGGACAGAGCTGTGGCTACACCTTC	CASSPGQSCGYTF
TRBV18	.	TRBJ2-2	.	TGTGCCAGCTCACCACCAATCCGCACCGGGGAGCTGTTTTTT	CASSPPIRTGELFF
TRBV15	.	TRBJ2-5	.	TGTGCCACCCTAGGAGGGGTAGAGACCCAGTACTTC	CATLGGVETQYF
TRBV5-6	.	TRBJ1-4	.	TGTGCCAGCAGCTTGGAATCAGGCGTAGGAAAACTGTTTTTT	CASSLESGVGKLFF
TRBV20-1	.	TRBJ2-6	.	TGCAGTGCTAGAGGTGGGACCAACGTCCTGACTTTC	CSARGGTNVLTF
TRBV7-2	TRBD1	TRBJ1-2	many	TGTGCCAGCAGCCCGGACAGGGTCGGCTATGGCTACACCTTC	CASSPDRVGYGYTF
TRBV12-3/TRBV12-4	.	TRBJ1-1	few	TGTGCCAGCAGTTTCACGACCATGAACACTGAAGCTTTCTTT	CASSFTTMNTEAFF
TRBV14	.	TRBJ2-7	.	TGTGCCAGCAGCCTGGGGGTAAGGAGCTCCTACGAGCAGTACTTC	CASSLGVRSSYEQYF
TRBV20-1	TRBD2	TRBJ2-7	.	TGCAGTGCTAGACTCGGGGGTAGCGGGTACTCCTACGAGCAGTACTTC	CSARLGGSGYSYEQYF
TRBV7-2	.	TRBJ2-7	.	TGTGCCAGCAGCCCTCTTTATGGGGAAATCACCTACGAGCAGTACTTC	CASSPLYGEITYEQYF
TRBV10-3	TRBD1	TRBJ2-7	.	TGTGCCATCAGTGAGTTCCGGACAGGCAGCGGCGAGCAGTACTTC	CAISEFRTGSGEQYF
TRBV4-2	.	TRBJ1-3	few	TGTGCCAGCAGCCAAGGAGATCTGCACTCTGGAAACACCATATATTTT	CASSQGDLHSGNTIYF
TRBV6-5	TRBD1	TRBJ1-2	.	TGTGCCAGCAGTTACTTAACGTCCTCGCAGACAGGGAGGCCCCCTAACTATGGCTACACCTTC	CASSYLTSSQTGRPPNYGYTF
TRBV28	.	TRBJ1-5	few	TGTGCCAGCAGTTTATTTTGGACTATTAGCAATCAGCCCCAGCATTTT	CASSLFWTISNQPQHF
TRBV3-1	.	TRBJ2-5	.	TGTGCCAGCAGCCACTCAGACAGAAGGTACCAAGAGACCCAGTACTTC	CASSHSDRRYQETQYF
TRBV7-9	TRBD2	TRBJ2-2	.	TGTGCCAGCAGCTTACAGGGCGGGGGTCCCGGCCCCCTCGCCGGGGAGCTGTTTTTT	CASSLQGGGPGPLAGELFF
TRBV7-9	.	TRBJ2-5	many	TGTGCCAGCAGCTCCCCTAGATTAGGTGAACAGAGGGAGACCCAGTACTTC	CASSSPRLGEQRETQYF
TRBV7-8	TRBD1	TRBJ2-7	few	TGTGCCAGCAGCTTAATGGACAGGCGGAGCTCCTACGAGCAGTACTTC	CASSLMDRRSSYEQYF
TRBV2	.	TRBJ2-7	many	TGTGCCAGCACTCCGGACGGTTACTCCTACGAGCAGTACTTC	CASTPDGYSYEQYF
TRBV13	TRBD2	TRBJ2-5	many	TGTGCCAGCAGTCCGGAGACTAGCGGTGGGGAGACCCAGTACTTC	CASSPETSGGETQYF
TRBV7-2	TRBD2	TRBJ2-2	.	TGTGCCAGCAGCCGCTGGGGGGGACCCAACACCGGGGAGCTGTTTTTT	CASSRWGGPNTGELFF
TRBV18	.	TRBJ2-7	few	TGTGCCAGCTCACCAAATAGGGGCTACGAGCAGTACTTC	CASSPNRGYEQYF
TRBV12-3/TRBV12-4	TRBD1	TRBJ2-7	.	TGTGCCAGCAGCGCCGGTACAGGGGGCGAGCAGTACTTC	CASSAGTGGEQYF
TRBV13	.	TRBJ1-1	many	TGTGCCAGCAGCTTACAGGTCGATGCGATGAACACTGAAGCTTTCTTT	CASSLQVDAMNTEAFF
TRBV19	TRBD1	TRBJ1-1	.	TGTGCCAGTAGTGACAGGACAGGGGGCCCGGTTGAAGCTTTCTTT	CASSDRTGGPVEAFF
TRBV5-4	.	TRBJ2-2	.	TGTGCCAGCAGCGTAGCCGGGGGCGACAACAATGAGCAGTTTTTT	CASSVAGGDNNEQFF
TRBV19	.	TRBJ1-5	many	TGTGCCAGTAGTATGGGTATGGACGACGATCAGCCCCAGCATTTT	CASSMGMDDDQPQHF